This T cell receptor beta chain was identified in a study of identical twins (dated by TCRdb to 2016 to 2017). As for the study more broadly: TCR alpha and beta repertoires from monozygotic twins, unrelated adults of various ages and cord blood were deep-sequenced to test whether fetal clonotypes persist. Replicate twin experiments were performed at different times using different library preparation protocols to rule out contamination.

The library was generated by 5' RACE. TCRdb names Illumina HiSeq 2000 as the instrument used. Template switching added a universal primer binding site, and the final cDNA carried a unique molecular identifier that allowed TCR cDNA molecules to be counted accurately. Specific primers in the conserved constant-segment region were used to synthesize first-strand cDNA for the TCR alpha and beta chains. To control for contamination, every cDNA library was double barcoded, receiving both a SMART-Mk sample barcode and Illumina barcodes. TruSeq adapter sequences and Illumina sample barcodes were added in two successive PCR steps. TCR alpha and beta cDNA libraries were sequenced on the Illumina HiSeq platform with custom primers. The study's own analysis went as follows. Unique molecular identifiers were extracted from raw reads with MiGEC, and CDR3 positions were determined with MiXCR. Recombination models were inferred per individual with the repgenHMM and IGoR tools using an EM algorithm. The analysis of shared clonotypes was done with the tcR package in R, with sharing normalized by the product of cloneset sizes. To study raw recombination free of thymic and clonal selection effects, out-of-frame nonproductive sequences were analyzed. TCRdb itself trimmed the public reads at Q25 with fastp, ran MiXCR and retained productive beta chains. Entries that share a CDR3 protein sequence are merged under the most common genes and DNA. The V and J calls were determined by TCRdb, not by the authors. The sample data list about 890,000 distinct CDR3 sequences, and approximately 13% of these were observed just once. The biggest ten clones account for roughly 1.5% of the sample.

The paper's findings and limits, for the study overall: In beta out-of-frame sequences, excess twin sharing was weaker, because having fewer shared sequences lowered the signal-to-noise ratio. Out-of-frame TCR alpha sharing in monozygotic twins was systematically underestimated by recombination models, whereas sharing between unrelated individuals was in agreement with the recombination models. Fewer insertions were carried by abundant cord blood beta clonotypes; a weaker similar trend was observed in young adult naive repertoires, while no such trend was observed in memory repertoires. Zero-insertion analyses could be partly confounded by invariant T cells such as MAIT and iNKT, although diverse VJ usage argued against such confounding for most clonotypes. Conclusions relied on cross-sectional statistical analysis, since the same donors could not be followed over many years. Compared with coincidental sharing between unrelated individuals, out-of-frame TCR alpha sequences shared between twins had an excess of sequences with low generation probability.

Including cysteine and phenylalanine, the CDR3 has 13 amino acids. Only the CDR3 DNA is retained, 39 bases long and in frame from the first base. Per the germline V gene, SGHTA is the CDR1 and FQGNSA is the CDR2. Deletion took 1 base off V and 19 bases off J, with a span of 17 bases between the germline ends. All donors were healthy Caucasians. Three pairs of female monozygotic twins, all aged about 18 to 29 years, were included in the twin cohort. Peripheral blood mononuclear cells were used as the source from which RNA for TCR libraries was isolated. In the case of this clonotype: Its antigen is currently not known. No qualities accompany the bases; no much larger clone lies one base away.

This sample was also put to use in a study of yellow fever vaccine responses in identical twins. The second investigation adds: According to the authors, the vaccine-induced T cell response in identical twins seemed to be partly convergent and partly specific to each individual. In identical twins, the study followed T cell clones that responded to the vaccine with precision.

The sequence is built from TRBV7-2 and TRBJ1-6; no D gene can be assigned with confidence. The receptor was isolated from a young woman in good health. Sequencing was carried out using PBMCs. The DNA sequence follows: TGTGCCAGCAGCTTAGTCCTTGAGGCAGCCTGTCACTTT. This yields the protein CASSLVLEAACHF. With all but the CDR3 taken from the reference TRBV7-2 and TRBJ1-6 genes, the full variable domain is: GAGVSQSPSNKVTEKGKDVELRCDPISGHTALYWYRQSLGQGLEFLIYFQGNSAPDKSGLPSDRFSAERTGGSVSTLTIQRTQQEDSAVYLCASSLVLEAACHFGNGTRLTVT.